A single sample gave rise to the 29 T cell receptor beta chains below, sequenced in a study of shared clonotypes between healthy human individuals. Produced via immunoSEQ multiplex PCR; TCRdb's table is partial and in-frame only. This table holds around 2.1 million clones, under 97% found once. Sequenced sample: naive CD4+ T cells sorted from blood. Stated subset: CD45RA+ positively selected. Receptors originate from a man aged 18 to 29 in good health.

CDR3 bases: TGTGCCAGCAGGTCAGGGGGCGGTAATGAGCAGTTCTTC. It encodes CASRSGGGNEQFF. The V and J genes are TRBV7-6 and TRBJ2-1; 8 bases align to TRBD1. The germline V gene has CDR1 SGHVS and CDR2 FNYEAQ. The CDR3 totals 13 residues. Germline trimming cut 6 bases from V and 7 bases from J; bases unmatched to any gene: 5.

This chain links TRBV19 with TRBJ2-3; D gene ambiguous. In germline, CDR1 is LNHDA, CDR2 SQIVND (reference sequence). Trimming shortened V by 4 bases and J by 5 bases, and 7 bases separated the two germline ends. The CDR3 has 12 residues. CDR3 coding DNA: TGTGCCAGTAGTAGTCAAGGAGATACGCAGTATTTT. This sequence encodes CASSSQGDTQYF. The full variable domain, its missing parts supplied by reference TRBV19 and TRBJ2-3, is DGGITQSPKYLFRKEGQNVTLSCEQNLNHDAMYWYRQDPGQGLRLIYYSQIVNDFQKGDIAEGYSVSREKKESFPLTVTSAQKNPTAFYLCASSSQGDTQYFGPGTRLTVL.

Regarding this clone: Additional DNA sequences in this sample encode the identical CDR3. The chain joins TRBV18 to TRBJ2-5; 7 bases fit TRBD2. J lost 1 base, V lost 3 bases, and 2 bases had no gene match. CDR3 size: 14 residues. Per germline, CDR1 KGHSH and CDR2 LQKENI. The CDR3 nucleotides read TGTGCCAGCTCACCCGGGACTACCCAAGAGACCCAGTACTTC. As protein: CASSPGTTQETQYF.

The chain recombines TRBV9 with TRBJ2-1; a possible D gene is TRBD1 (5 bases). The CDR3 length is 14 residues. V was cut by 0 bases and J by 7 bases, with 11 bases left in between. CDR1 is SGDLS, CDR2 YYNGEE, per germline. The CDR3 loop is CASSVARDGNEQFF. Here the CDR3 DNA reads TGTGCCAGCAGCGTAGCCAGGGATGGGAATGAGCAGTTCTTC. The full variable domain, its missing parts supplied by reference TRBV9 and TRBJ2-1, is DSGVTQTPKHLITATGQRVTLRCSPRSGDLSVYWYQQSLDQGLQFLIQYYNGEERAKGNILERFSAQQFPDLHSELNLSSLELGDSALYFCASSVARDGNEQFFGPGTRLTVL.

The CDR3 reads CAWSVRPRLAGAMGQETQYF. As DNA, the CDR3 is TGTGCCTGGAGTGTACGCCCCCGACTAGCGGGAGCAATGGGCCAAGAGACCCAGTACTTC. V usage is TRBV30 and J usage is TRBJ2-5, with 12 positions matching TRBD2. V lost 0 bases to trimming and J lost 1 base; unmatched junction nucleotides: 15. This CDR3 has 20 amino acids. The germline CDR1 and CDR2 sequences are GTSNPN and SVGIG (reference sequence).

The chain combines TRBV5-1 with TRBJ1-1; 7 nucleotides match TRBD1. Losses at the gene ends were 5 bases for V and 1 base for J; bases not matched to a gene: 8. CDR1 and CDR2 from the germline V gene are SGHRS and YFSETQ. The CDR3 is made up of 15 amino acids. The CDR3 sequence is CASRFTEGANTEAFF. DNA of the CDR3: TGCGCCAGCAGATTTACGGAGGGGGCGAACACTGAAGCTTTCTTT.

The J gene is TRBJ1-2, the V gene TRBV30; D is undetermined. Trimming took off 4 bases at V and 4 bases at J, with 13 bases between the two ends. The CDR3 is 13 residues long. The germline gives CDR1 GTSNPN, CDR2 SVGIG (reference sequence). The chain's CDR3 is CAWNNAGPYGYTF. As DNA, the CDR3 is TGTGCCTGGAATAACGCCGGTCCCTATGGCTACACCTTC. The variable domain in full, completed from reference TRBV30 and TRBJ1-2, reads SQTIHQWPATLVQPVGSPLSLECTVEGTSNPNLYWYRQAAGRGLQLLFYSVGIGQISSEVPQNLSASRPQDRQFILSSKKLLLSDSGFYLCAWNNAGPYGYTFGSGTRLTVV.

V and J are TRBV30 and TRBJ2-5; 8 nucleotides match TRBD1. This CDR3 contains 15 residues. The germline V gene encodes CDR1 GTSNPN and CDR2 SVGIG (reference sequence). Germline trimming cut 4 bases from V and 5 bases from J; bases unmatched to any gene: 12. CDR3 sequence reads: CAWTTGTGAPETQYF. CDR3 DNA sequence: TGTGCCTGGACTACGGGGACAGGTGCACCTGAGACCCAGTACTTC.

The V call is TRBV5-1, the J call TRBJ1-1, with TRBD1 identical over 7 bases. The CDR3 runs to 15 residues. Germline lookup yields CDR1 SGHRS and CDR2 YFSETQ. J gave up 5 bases and V 4 bases, and 11 bases lay outside the gene matches. CDR3 bases: TGCGCCAGCAGCAGGGAGGGGGCGCAGGTTACTGAAGCTTTCTTT. Residues: CASSREGAQVTEAFF.

V gene TRBV7-9 combines with J gene TRBJ2-7; 8 bases match TRBD2. V lost 1 base, J lost 2 bases, and 7 bases stayed unmatched. This CDR3 is built from 16 residues. The germline V gene has CDR1 SEHNR and CDR2 FQNEAQ (reference sequence). CDR3 sequence: CASSLVGLAPTYEQYF. The CDR3 coding sequence is TGTGCCAGCAGCTTAGTAGGACTAGCTCCGACCTACGAGCAGTACTTC.

The chain links TRBV28 to TRBJ1-1; TRBD1 agrees at 10 bases. This CDR3 is built from 15 residues. V trimming: 5 bases; J trimming: 1 base; junction bases outside the gene matches: 4. Per germline, CDR1 MDHEN and CDR2 SYDVKM. CDR3: CASSPDRGTNTEAFF. Written as DNA, the CDR3 is TGTGCCAGCAGTCCGGACAGGGGGACGAACACTGAAGCTTTCTTT.

The chain links TRBV9 to TRBJ1-2; TRBD1 aligns across 7 bases. Per germline, CDR1 SGDLS and CDR2 YYNGEE. The CDR3 has 12 amino acids. Trimming removed 8 bases from V and 8 bases from J; junction bases left unmatched: 9. The CDR3 spells CASTGADWGYTF. CDR3 nucleotide sequence: TGTGCCAGTACAGGGGCGGATTGGGGCTACACCTTC.

The chain couples TRBV28 to TRBJ1-3; D is undetermined. Per germline, CDR1 MDHEN and CDR2 SYDVKM. Trimming removed 6 bases at V and 0 bases at J, with 15 bases between. The CDR3 has 16 amino acids. The CDR3 reads CASRQQHLGSGNTIYF. Written as DNA, the CDR3 is TGTGCCAGCAGGCAGCAACATCTGGGCTCTGGAAACACCATATATTTT.

J is TRBJ2-3 and V is TRBV18, with 7 bases aligning to TRBD1. Per germline, CDR1 KGHSH and CDR2 LQKENI. The CDR3 is made up of 14 amino acids. Unmatched junction bases numbered 7, after V lost 4 bases and J lost 6 bases. The CDR3 coding sequence is TGTGCCAGCTCACTTGAAACAGGGGTTGATACGCAGTATTTT. Protein: CASSLETGVDTQYF.

As to this clone: Other nucleotide sequences from this sample produce the same CDR3. This CDR3 reads CASSLQGSSYEQYF. CDR3 in DNA: TGCGCCAGCAGCCTACAGGGATCTTCCTACGAGCAGTACTTC. V and J are TRBV5-1 and TRBJ2-7; TRBD1 is a possible D gene (6 bases). The CDR3 is 14 amino acids. The V end was cut by 4 bases, the J end by 1 base, with 12 bases between. The V gene's germline CDR1 is SGHRS and CDR2 YFSETQ.

J is TRBJ2-7 and V is TRBV10-3; 7 bases are shared with TRBD2. J gave up 7 bases and V 0 bases, and 9 bases lay outside the gene matches. The germline gives CDR1 ENHRY, CDR2 SYGVKD. The CDR3 length is 15 residues. CDR3 sequence (DNA): TGTGCCATCAGTGAGTCACCCGCGGGAGTTGGTGAGCAGTACTTC. This gives the protein CAISESPAGVGEQYF.

The chain has TRBV30 and TRBJ1-3, with D possibly being TRBD1 (6 bases). The CDR3 covers 14 residues. The ends were cut back, 3 bases at V and 3 bases at J, with 12 bases in the middle. Germline lookup yields CDR1 GTSNPN and CDR2 SVGIG (reference sequence). The DNA for the CDR3 is TGTGCCTGGAGCCCACAGGGAGGTGGAAACACCATATATTTT. This codes for CAWSPQGGGNTIYF. Filled out from reference TRBV30 and TRBJ1-3, the complete variable domain reads SQTIHQWPATLVQPVGSPLSLECTVEGTSNPNLYWYRQAAGRGLQLLFYSVGIGQISSEVPQNLSASRPQDRQFILSSKKLLLSDSGFYLCAWSPQGGGNTIYFGEGSWLTVV.

This clone has just one count. The same CDR3 arises from other DNA sequences in this sample as well. V usage is TRBV30 and J usage is TRBJ1-1; D unclear. CDR3 size: 12 residues. V dropped 4 bases and J dropped 3 bases, with 9 bases sitting between them. Germline CDR1 and CDR2: GTSNPN and SVGIG (reference sequence). CDR3 loop: CAWIRWDTEAFF. CDR3 DNA: TGTGCCTGGATAAGATGGGACACTGAAGCTTTCTTT.

V usage is TRBV7-6 and J usage is TRBJ2-7; 8 bases are a match to TRBD1. Trimming removed 4 bases from V and 3 bases from J; junction bases left unmatched: 5. The CDR3 spans 14 residues. Germline-derived CDR1 and CDR2 are SGHVS and FNYEAQ. The CDR3 region has the DNA TGTGCCAGCAGCTCGGGACAGGTAGTCTACGAGCAGTACTTC. Encoded protein: CASSSGQVVYEQYF.

This clone was found a few times. The CDR3 spells CASSLAQGVGGNTIYF. CDR3 in DNA: TGTGCCAGCAGTTTAGCGCAGGGAGTAGGAGGAAACACCATATATTTT. The chain joins TRBV28 to TRBJ1-3, with D perhaps TRBD1 (5 bases). CDR1 is MDHEN and CDR2 is SYDVKM in the germline V gene. V was shortened by 2 bases and J by 4 bases, with 15 bases between the two germline ends. The CDR3 runs 16 residues.

The rearrangement joins TRBV4-1 to TRBJ1-4; D remains unclear. The CDR3 sequence is 17 residues long. V was shortened by 3 bases and J by 3 bases, with 17 bases between the two germline ends. Germline CDR1 reads MGHRA; CDR2 reads YSYEKL. CDR3 sequence (DNA): TGCGCCAGCAGCCAGGCCTCCCGGCGGGTTCCTAATGAAAAACTGTTTTTT. Amino acids: CASSQASRRVPNEKLFF.

The genes are TRBV2 and TRBJ1-5; D is ambiguous. This CDR3 contains 12 residues. From germline, CDR1 is SNHLY and CDR2 FYNNEI. V was pared by 6 bases and J by 4 bases, with 7 bases between. CDR3 sequence reads: CASSSPNQPQHF. CDR3 sequence (DNA): TGTGCCAGCAGCTCACCGAATCAGCCCCAGCATTTT.

The chain uses TRBV29-1 and TRBJ2-7; TRBD2 is a possible D gene (7 bases). Deletions cut 3 bases from V and 3 bases from J, with 18 bases between. CDR1 is SQVTM, CDR2 ANQGSEA, per germline. The CDR3 is 15 amino acids. CDR3 amino acids: CSVEVAGAGNYEQYF. The CDR3 DNA sequence: TGCAGCGTTGAGGTTGCGGGGGCAGGGAACTACGAGCAGTACTTC.

Worth noting for this clone: Distinct nucleotide sequences in the sample also encode this CDR3. The chain is built from TRBV12-5 and TRBJ1-1, with 9 bases fitting TRBD1. The CDR3 has 14 amino acids. Germline loops: CDR1 LGHNT, CDR2 FRNRAP. J gave up 1 base and V 6 bases, and 3 bases lay outside the gene matches. The CDR3 DNA reads TGTGCTAGTGGCCCGGGACAGGGGAACACTGAAGCTTTCTTT. Its translation: CASGPGQGNTEAFF.

CDR3 coding DNA: TGCGCCAGCAGCCTCTGGACAGTCTCTAGCTCCTATAATTCACCCCTCCACTTT. Amino acids: CASSLWTVSSSYNSPLHF. The chain joins TRBV5-1 to TRBJ1-6, with D tentatively TRBD1 (6 bases). Germline V gene lookup returns CDR1 SGHRS and CDR2 YFSETQ. Trimming took off 4 bases at V and 0 bases at J, with 17 bases between the two ends. This CDR3 spans 18 amino acids.

Worth noting for this clone: Other DNA sequences in the same sample also yield this CDR3. The chain is built from TRBV5-1 and TRBJ2-1; 11 bases fit TRBD2. Germline CDR1 and CDR2: SGHRS and YFSETQ. The CDR3 contains 16 residues. V lost 0 bases, J lost 1 base, and 0 bases stayed unmatched. CDR3 sequence reads: CASSLASGGSYNEQFF. The CDR3 coding sequence is TGCGCCAGCAGCTTGGCTAGCGGGGGGTCCTACAATGAGCAGTTCTTC.

V is TRBV7-8 and J is TRBJ2-7; a weak D match, TRBD2 (5 bases). The CDR3 runs 15 residues. The V end lost 3 bases, the J end lost 1 base, and 13 bases lay between the germline ends. Germline CDR1 and CDR2: SGHVS and FQNEAQ. CDR3 in DNA: TGTGCCAGCAGCTTCTTGGAGGTAGGATCCTACGAGCAGTACTTC. Its protein is CASSFLEVGSYEQYF.

The V and J genes are TRBV30 and TRBJ1-4; 7 bases map to TRBD1. The ends lost 3 bases at V and 0 bases at J; junction bases unmatched: 10. Germline V gives CDR1 GTSNPN, CDR2 SVGIG (reference sequence). The CDR3 is made up of 17 amino acids. This CDR3 reads CAWRGNRGTATNEKLFF. As DNA, the CDR3 is TGTGCCTGGAGGGGAAACCGGGGGACAGCAACTAATGAAAAACTGTTTTTT.

The chain links TRBV28 to TRBJ1-2; D is ambiguous. Germline V gene sequence: CDR1 MDHEN, CDR2 SYDVKM. This CDR3 spans 13 amino acids. V was pared by 2 bases and J by 4 bases, with 8 bases between. This CDR3 is CASSLGSLYGYTF. The CDR3 DNA sequence: TGTGCCAGCAGTTTAGGCAGCCTCTATGGCTACACCTTC.